This TCR beta chain was found in a study of T cell responses to AZD1222 COVID-19 vaccine. Across the study: It was second doses at about 4 or about 12 weeks that were pooled. Points from the study as a whole: Mapped onto spike, vaccine-associated CD4 TCRs spanned it and were dominant at 160-218 and 743-854. The donor group comprised mostly white British people and more females; the analysis possibly underestimated clonal diversity.

In the case of this clone: The target antigen is unknown.

Only in-frame clones appear in the TCRdb table, and some are missing; sequencing was by immunoSEQ multiplex PCR. Of over 85,000 clones detected, 87% appear once; the ten largest clones hold approximately 3.5%. The CDR3 has 15 amino acids. In germline, CDR1 is MNHEY, CDR2 SMNVEV (reference sequence). Trimming removed 5 bases at V and 4 bases at J, with 15 bases between. The source is an adult in good health. The sample here was peripheral blood, taken on day 0 of AZD1222 vaccination. V usage is TRBV27 and J usage is TRBJ2-1, with D maybe TRBD2 (6 bases). CDR3 loop: CASSPRQGGYNEQFF. The CDR3 nucleotides are TGTGCCAGCAGTCCCCGGCAGGGAGGATACAATGAGCAGTTCTTC.